What follows are 24 T cell receptor beta chains derived from one specimen sequenced in a study of T cells expressing NK-cell markers. TCRdb reprocessed the 5' RACE reads and keeps a single row for each CDR3 protein, giving no DNA. The sample table includes about 15,000 distinct CDR3 sequences. The sample comprised blood T cells: a sorted CD56 or NKG2C T cell subset, CD4+ or CD8+ T cells, or bulk PBMC T cells (not recorded which). The receptors were gathered from a man aged 18-75 years in good health.

The V and J genes are TRBV10-1 and TRBJ2-3; the D call of TRBD1 rests on TCRdb alone, since no DNA is present to check it. The CDR3 has 13 residues. Germline CDR1 and CDR2: WNHNN and SYGVQD (reference sequence). The chain's CDR3 is CASNGGRDDTQYF.

The chain has TRBV5-1 and TRBJ2-5; as DNA is missing, the TRBD1 call by TCRdb cannot be tested. The CDR3 has 16 residues. CDR1 is SGHRS, CDR2 YFSETQ, per germline. The CDR3 loop is CASSLAEGAKIETQYF.

The chain is built from TRBV2 and TRBJ1-6; lacking DNA, the TRBD1 call made by TCRdb goes unchecked. The germline V gene encodes CDR1 SNHLY and CDR2 FYNNEI. CDR3 size: 15 residues. The CDR3 spells CASSGASGGNSPLHF.

This chain links TRBV12-3 or TRBV12-4 with TRBJ2-1. The CDR3 is 12 amino acids. CDR3 sequence: CASSLNYREQFF.

This rearrangement joins TRBV20-1 to TRBJ2-6; TCRdb calls TRBD1, which cannot be checked without DNA. The CDR3 sequence is 16 residues long. From germline, CDR1 is DFQATT and CDR2 SNEGSKA (reference sequence). The CDR3 spells CSARTGGSSGANVLTF.

The chain couples TRBV12-3 or TRBV12-4 to TRBJ2-1. The CDR3 has 13 amino acids. CDR3 loop: CASAVVGFGEQFF.

The chain couples TRBV27 to TRBJ1-5; TCRdb's D gene call, TRBD1, goes unchecked for lack of DNA. There are 15 residues in the CDR3. CDR1 and CDR2 (germline): MNHEY, SMNVEV (reference sequence). This chain's CDR3 is CASSPDRVQSQPQHF.

The chain carries TRBV6-2 or TRBV6-3 and TRBJ2-1; there is no DNA to check the TCRdb D call of TRBD2. Germline CDR1 MNHEY, CDR2 SVGEGT. The CDR3 contains 20 residues. CDR3 residues: CASRRTPGLAGGPSYNEQFF.

V gene TRBV10-3 combines with J gene TRBJ1-1; TCRdb picks TRBD1, but there is no DNA to check that call. This CDR3 region has 12 residues. Germline CDR1 reads ENHRY; CDR2 reads SYGVKD. This chain's CDR3 is CAINQGNTEAFF.

The V and J genes are TRBV25-1 and TRBJ2-7; the D call of TRBD1 rests on TCRdb alone, since no DNA is present to check it. The CDR3 consists of 14 residues. Germline CDR1 and CDR2: MGHDK and SYGVNS. The CDR3 sequence: CASSESGEMYEQYF.

This chain connects TRBV20-1 to TRBJ2-7; TCRdb's D call, TRBD2, is unchecked because there is no DNA. Germline CDR1 is DFQATT and CDR2 is SNEGSKA (reference sequence). The CDR3 contains 13 residues. The chain's CDR3 is CSAARGTRYEQYF.

The gene calls are TRBV6-2 or TRBV6-3 and TRBJ2-4; TCRdb reports TRBD1, a call that lacks DNA to check it against. The CDR3 is made up of 14 amino acids. Germline lookup yields CDR1 MNHEY and CDR2 SVGEGT. The CDR3 loop reads CASSSTGGKNIQYF.

CDR3 residues: CASSQKQEYTVNTEAFF. The chain carries TRBV3-1 and TRBJ1-1; lacking DNA, the TRBD1 call made by TCRdb goes unchecked. Germline-derived CDR1 and CDR2 are LGHDT and YNNKEL (reference sequence). The CDR3 is made up of 17 amino acids.

The chain employs TRBV12-3 or TRBV12-4 and TRBJ2-1; the D call from TCRdb, TRBD1, cannot be confirmed without DNA. This CDR3 has 12 residues. CDR3 in amino acids: CASSRTLNEQFF.

J is TRBJ2-1 and V is TRBV5-1; TCRdb reports TRBD2, a call that lacks DNA to check it against. The CDR3 consists of 15 residues. Germline CDR1 SGHRS, CDR2 YFSETQ. The CDR3 here is CASSPGTSGSFEQFF.

The rearrangement links TRBV25-1 to TRBJ1-2. CDR1 is MGHDK, CDR2 SYGVNS, per germline. This CDR3 contains 12 residues. The CDR3 spells CASSWGNYGYTF.

The chain is built from TRBV10-3 and TRBJ2-2; the D gene TCRdb calls, TRBD1, cannot be checked with no DNA. CDR1 is ENHRY, CDR2 SYGVKD, per germline. The CDR3 has 16 amino acids. CDR3 in amino acids: CAISESTGTVTGELFF.

V is TRBV7-8 and J is TRBJ2-7; TCRdb picks TRBD2, but there is no DNA to check that call. CDR3 length: 14 amino acids. Per germline, CDR1 SGHVS and CDR2 FQNEAQ. CDR3 sequence: CASIERGGSYEQYF.

The rearrangement links TRBV20-1 to TRBJ1-2. The length of the CDR3 is 13 residues. Germline V CDR1 and CDR2: DFQATT, SNEGSKA (reference sequence). CDR3: CSARGTFSPGDTF.

This CDR3 reads CASSPRSGTYTEAFF. The V and J genes are TRBV7-2 and TRBJ1-1; lacking DNA, the TRBD1 call made by TCRdb goes unchecked. Germline loops: CDR1 SGHTA, CDR2 FQGNSA. This CDR3 region has 15 residues.

This rearrangement joins TRBV10-3 to TRBJ2-1; TCRdb's D call, TRBD2, is unchecked because there is no DNA. Germline V gene data show CDR1 as ENHRY and CDR2 as SYGVKD. The CDR3 totals 17 residues. The CDR3 loop is CAISSRGAGGTYNEQFF.

The J gene is TRBJ1-1, the V gene TRBV20-1; as DNA is missing, the TRBD1 call by TCRdb cannot be tested. The CDR3 totals 15 residues. Germline loops: CDR1 DFQATT, CDR2 SNEGSKA (reference sequence). CDR3: CSASRSGGGNTEAFF.

The chain has TRBV5-1 and TRBJ2-3; checking the TCRdb D call of TRBD1 is not possible without DNA. CDR3 length: 15 residues. CDR1 and CDR2 from the germline V gene are SGHRS and YFSETQ. CDR3 loop: CASSLATGGTDTQYF.

This rearrangement joins TRBV5-1 to TRBJ2-1; TCRdb gives TRBD1 as the D gene, but with no DNA this cannot be confirmed. The CDR3 runs to 16 residues. Looked up from germline, CDR1 is SGHRS and CDR2 is YFSETQ. CDR3 residues: CASSIRSGQNYNEQFF.